The 16 T cell receptor beta chains given below trace back to one sample, sequenced in a study of shared clonotypes between healthy human individuals. Assay used: immunoSEQ multiplex PCR; TCRdb lists only in-frame clones, some missing. Found here are just over 2,000,000 clones, 90% to 95% of them singletons; the top ten hold 0.13%. The source material was naive CD4+ T cells sorted from blood. As to subset: CD45RA+ positively selected. The receptors were sampled from a young man in good health.

The CDR3 loop is CASSLVSGSLYYGYTF. The CDR3 DNA follows: TGTGCCAGCAGCTTAGTTTCGGGGTCACTTTACTATGGCTACACCTTC. The rearrangement links TRBV7-2 to TRBJ1-2; no definite D call. With 1 base removed from V and 3 bases from J, the gap between germline ends came to 15 bases. CDR1 is SGHTA, CDR2 FQGNSA, per germline. CDR3 length: 16 amino acids.

The chain employs TRBV19 and TRBJ1-5; tentatively, D is TRBD1 (5 bases). This CDR3 is 14 amino acids long. Germline assignment: CDR1 LNHDA and CDR2 SQIVND (reference sequence). V lost 2 bases, J lost 5 bases, and 10 bases lay in between. CDR3: CASSIRGAHQPQHF. The CDR3 region has the DNA TGTGCCAGTAGTATAAGAGGGGCTCATCAGCCCCAGCATTTT.

This clone was detected only once. The chain is built from TRBV4-3 and TRBJ2-7; 7 nucleotides match TRBD1. The germline gives CDR1 LGHNA, CDR2 YSLEER. This CDR3 contains 15 residues. J was trimmed by 0 bases and V by 4 bases; bases with no gene match: 6. DNA for the CDR3: TGCGCCAGCAGCCTCCTCCGGGACAGCTCCTACGAGCAGTACTTC. This codes for CASSLLRDSSYEQYF.

J is TRBJ2-2 and V is TRBV5-6, with TRBD2 as a possible D gene (5 bases). V was clipped by 4 bases and J by 5 bases, with 18 bases between them. CDR1 and CDR2 from the germline V gene are SGHDT and YYEEEE. The CDR3 is 16 amino acids. CDR3 bases: TGTGCCAGCAGCCTTCGGACGGGGTTGAGTACCGGGGAGCTGTTTTTT. Encoded protein: CASSLRTGLSTGELFF.

Points on this clone: Within the sample, other DNA sequences also encode this same CDR3. The chain uses TRBV5-1 and TRBJ2-5; the D is unclear. The germline gives CDR1 SGHRS, CDR2 YFSETQ. Trimming left V 2 bases short and J 2 bases short, with 7 bases between. The CDR3 is 13 amino acids. The CDR3, as DNA: TGCGCCAGCAGCTTCAGTCCACAAGAGACCCAGTACTTC. Translating gives CASSFSPQETQYF.

V and J are TRBV10-1 and TRBJ2-7, with 9 bases identical to TRBD1. CDR1 WNHNN and CDR2 SYGVQD come from the germline V gene (reference sequence). The V segment lost 2 bases and the J segment 2 bases; nucleotides outside the gene matches: 13. This CDR3 contains 18 residues. The DNA for the CDR3 is TGCGCCAGCAGTGAGGGGATTGGACGGACAGGGGCACCCTACGAGCAGTACTTC. It translates to CASSEGIGRTGAPYEQYF.

J is TRBJ1-5 and V is TRBV11-2; D not resolved. This CDR3 comprises 16 residues. Trimming cost V 2 bases and J 2 bases, with 13 bases left between them. Germline-derived CDR1 and CDR2 are SGHAT and FQNNGV. The CDR3 region is CASSLRSASGNQPQHF. The CDR3 DNA reads as TGTGCCAGCAGCTTACGGTCGGCCTCCGGCAATCAGCCCCAGCATTTT.

DNA of the CDR3: TGTGCCAGCAGCTTGGCAGCCAACACTGAAGCTTTCTTT. The encoded protein is CASSLAANTEAFF. The chain combines TRBV11-2 with TRBJ1-1; D remains ambiguous. This CDR3 has 13 residues. Germline CDR1 reads SGHAT; CDR2 reads FQNNGV. V lost 3 bases, J lost 2 bases, and 7 bases lay in between.

The genes are TRBV15 and TRBJ1-2, with 8 bases fitting TRBD1. Germline V CDR1 and CDR2: LNHNV, YYDKDF (reference sequence). The CDR3 totals 15 residues. With V trimmed by 4 bases and J by 2 bases, 6 bases remained unmatched. The CDR3 reads CATSKRTGNNYGYTF. CDR3 coding DNA: TGTGCCACCAGCAAACGGACAGGGAACAACTATGGCTACACCTTC.

The chain is built from TRBV11-2 and TRBJ2-3, with a tentative D call TRBD2 (6 bases). The germline V gene has CDR1 SGHAT and CDR2 FQNNGV. Trimming pared 0 bases from V and 0 bases from J, leaving 7 bases between. The CDR3 totals 15 residues. The CDR3 sequence is CASSLDGGSTDTQYF. The CDR3 nucleotides are TGTGCCAGCAGCTTAGATGGGGGGAGCACAGATACGCAGTATTTT.

The V gene is TRBV23-1, the J gene TRBJ2-7; D gene unclear. TRBV23-1 carries the ORF label, with uncertain function. V lost 0 bases and J lost 6, with 18 bases in between. The CDR3 is 16 residues long. CDR3 amino acids: CASSQSAVIGPAEQYF. For the CDR3, the DNA is TGCGCCAGCAGTCAATCCGCCGTTATCGGGCCGGCCGAGCAGTACTTC.

The J gene is TRBJ2-7, the V gene TRBV7-9; D is perhaps TRBD2 (5 bases). The germline gives CDR1 SEHNR, CDR2 FQNEAQ (reference sequence). The CDR3 extends over 14 amino acids. V lost 1 base and J lost 3, with 10 bases in between. CDR3 loop: CASSLGRQNYEQYF. The CDR3 coding sequence is TGTGCCAGCAGCTTAGGGAGGCAGAACTACGAGCAGTACTTC.

The sample holds one count of this clone. Other DNA sequences from this sample encode an identical CDR3 as well. This chain links TRBV6-5 with TRBJ2-7; the D gene could be TRBD1 or TRBD2 (5 bases each). CDR1 and CDR2 (germline): MNHEY, SVGAGI. The V end was cut by 0 bases, the J end by 2 bases, with 11 bases between. This CDR3 spans 15 amino acids. CDR3 loop: CASSYSTGGPYEQYF. The CDR3 DNA is TGTGCCAGCAGTTACTCGACTGGGGGACCCTACGAGCAGTACTTC.

The chain combines TRBV6-1 with TRBJ1-5, with D possibly matching TRBD1 (6 bases). The germline V gene has CDR1 MNHNS and CDR2 SASEGT. Trimming shortened V by 6 bases and J by 6 bases, and 18 bases separated the two germline ends. CDR3 length: 15 amino acids. CDR3 in DNA: TGTGCCAGCAGCCCCTCCGTGGGGGGCGGTCAGCCCCAGCATTTT. It codes for CASSPSVGGGQPQHF.

The chain employs TRBV6-5 and TRBJ2-3; D perhaps matches TRBD1 (6 bases). CDR3 length equals 13 residues. Trimming removed 7 bases from V and 1 base from J, with 9 bases in between. Germline CDR1 and CDR2: MNHEY and SVGAGI. The CDR3 protein is CASKRTGTDTQYF. CDR3 DNA: TGTGCCAGCAAGAGGACAGGCACAGATACGCAGTATTTT.

J is TRBJ1-5 and V is TRBV18; 9 nucleotides line up with TRBD1. Germline CDR1 and CDR2: KGHSH and LQKENI. With 6 bases clipped from V and 1 base from J, the junction kept 7 bases outside the gene matches. CDR3 length: 16 residues. CDR3 region: CASSTGGSVSNQPQHF. CDR3 sequence (DNA): TGTGCCAGCTCTACAGGGGGCAGTGTCAGCAATCAGCCCCAGCATTTT.